One and the same sample provided the 15 T cell receptor beta chains below, sequenced in a study of blood T cell repertoires in COVID-19. Produced via immunoSEQ multiplex PCR; TCRdb's table is partial and in-frame only. This table has 300,000 to 450,000 clones, 88% appearing once. Material for sequencing was PBMCs or T cells enriched from blood (not recorded which). The receptors come from a woman under 30 who had recovered from COVID-19.

This chain joins TRBV6-5 and TRBJ1-1; no reliable D call. V dropped 6 bases and J dropped 1 base, with 6 bases sitting between them. The germline gives CDR1 MNHEY, CDR2 SVGAGI. The CDR3 is 12 residues long. The chain's CDR3 is CASSNPNTEAFF. In nucleotides, the CDR3 is TGTGCCAGCAGCAATCCGAACACTGAAGCTTTCTTT.

The rearrangement links TRBV9 to TRBJ2-5; 9 bases align to TRBD1. V dropped 4 bases and J dropped 6; count of bases not matched to a gene: 4. In germline, CDR1 is SGDLS, CDR2 YYNGEE. CDR3 size: 13 residues. The CDR3 loop is CASSLGQGQTQYF. CDR3 bases: TGTGCCAGCAGCTTGGGACAGGGACAGACCCAGTACTTC.

The chain links TRBV9 to TRBJ1-1; the D gene is possibly TRBD1 (6 bases). V was clipped by 1 base and J by 1 base, with 14 bases between them. The germline V gene encodes CDR1 SGDLS and CDR2 YYNGEE. CDR3 size: 16 residues. CDR3 amino acids: CASSVLSGQPNTEAFF. The CDR3 region has the DNA TGTGCCAGCAGCGTACTCTCCGGACAGCCGAACACTGAAGCTTTCTTT.

The chain carries TRBV9 and TRBJ1-2; D ambiguous. CDR1 SGDLS and CDR2 YYNGEE come from the germline V gene. The CDR3 spans 15 residues. V was cut by 0 bases and J by 5 bases, with 14 bases left in between. This CDR3 reads CASSVVEGTVYGYTF. The CDR3 coding sequence is TGTGCCAGCAGCGTAGTAGAGGGCACGGTGTATGGCTACACCTTC.

V and J are TRBV6-5 and TRBJ1-3; the D is unclear. V lost 5 bases, J lost 1 base, and 9 bases lay in between. This CDR3 has 14 residues. The germline CDR1 and CDR2 sequences are MNHEY and SVGAGI. In nucleotides, the CDR3 is TGTGCCAGCAGTAACATGCCGTCTGGAAACACCATATATTTT. This codes for CASSNMPSGNTIYF.

The rearrangement joins TRBV3-1 (or the pseudogene TRBV3-2) to TRBJ2-3, with 10 positions matching TRBD2. The germline CDR1 and CDR2 sequences are LGHDT and YNNKEL (reference sequence). The length of the CDR3 is 15 residues. V lost 6 bases and J lost 0; bases outside the gene matches: 3. CDR3 in amino acids: CASSLAGASTDTQYF. Here the CDR3 DNA reads TGTGCCAGCAGTCTAGCGGGGGCGAGCACAGATACGCAGTATTTT.

In regard to this clone: This sample includes further DNA sequences coding for the same CDR3. The chain is built from TRBV14 and TRBJ1-2; TRBD1 matches at 10 bases. The CDR3 contains 13 residues. J was trimmed by 7 bases and V by 4 bases; bases with no gene match: 3. Looked up from germline, CDR1 is SGHDN and CDR2 is FVKESK. CDR3 bases: TGTGCCAGCAGCCCGCGGACAGGGGGTGGCTACACCTTC. Its translation: CASSPRTGGGYTF.

The rearrangement links TRBV7-2 to TRBJ2-7; D perhaps matches TRBD2 (6 bases). V gave up 2 bases and J gave up 1 base, with 12 bases separating them. Per the germline V gene, CDR1 is SGHTA and CDR2 is FQGNSA. The CDR3 is made up of 15 amino acids. CDR3 protein: CASSLNGGDSYEQYF. The CDR3 coding sequence is TGTGCCAGCAGCTTAAACGGGGGTGATTCCTACGAGCAGTACTTC. Variable domain in full (rest from reference TRBV7-2 and TRBJ2-7): GAGVSQSPSNKVTEKGKDVELRCDPISGHTALYWYRQSLGQGLEFLIYFQGNSAPDKSGLPSDRFSAERTGGSVSTLTIQRTQQEDSAVYLCASSLNGGDSYEQYFGPGTRLTVT.

This rearrangement joins TRBV3-1 (or the pseudogene TRBV3-2) to TRBJ2-3; D is undetermined. V lost 4 bases, J lost 10 bases, and 12 bases lay in between. CDR3 length: 12 residues. In germline, CDR1 is LGHDT, CDR2 YNNKEL (reference sequence). The CDR3 DNA sequence: TGTGCCAGCAGCCCCACCGGGTATCCGCAGTATTTT. It encodes CASSPTGYPQYF.

V and J are TRBV6-5 and TRBJ1-2; TRBD1 might be the D (6 bases). V was pared by 5 bases and J by 7 bases, with 14 bases between. This CDR3 has 13 residues. Germline CDR1 MNHEY, CDR2 SVGAGI. CDR3 DNA: TGTGCCAGCAGTCAGCTCGCCAGGGGTGGCTACACCTTC. Amino acid sequence: CASSQLARGGYTF.

V is TRBV7-2 and J is TRBJ2-7; 14 bases are a match to TRBD2. Per the germline V gene, CDR1 is SGHTA and CDR2 is FQGNSA. Unmatched junction bases numbered 10, after V lost 3 bases and J lost 3 bases. The CDR3 contains 18 residues. CDR3: CASSFGTSGGPVSYEQYF. CDR3 DNA sequence: TGTGCCAGCAGCTTCGGGACTAGCGGGGGCCCTGTTAGCTACGAGCAGTACTTC. Variable domain in full (rest from reference TRBV7-2 and TRBJ2-7): GAGVSQSPSNKVTEKGKDVELRCDPISGHTALYWYRQSLGQGLEFLIYFQGNSAPDKSGLPSDRFSAERTGGSVSTLTIQRTQQEDSAVYLCASSFGTSGGPVSYEQYFGPGTRLTVT.

The genes are TRBV6-5 and TRBJ1-1; D remains ambiguous. V was trimmed by 4 bases and J by 7 bases, leaving 16 bases between them. Germline V lookup: CDR1 MNHEY, CDR2 SVGAGI. CDR3 length: 14 amino acids. The CDR3 bases are TGTGCCAGCAGTTTGTCCTTCTCGGGTTTTGAAGCTTTCTTT. Translated, it gives CASSLSFSGFEAFF.

Here the CDR3 reads CASSVTPGPDTQYF. The CDR3 DNA follows: TGTGCCAGCAGCGTAACTCCAGGGCCAGATACGCAGTATTTT. The chain couples TRBV9 to TRBJ2-3; D is possibly TRBD1 (5 bases). Trimming pared 1 base from V and 4 bases from J, leaving 10 bases between. This CDR3 spans 14 amino acids. The germline CDR1 and CDR2 sequences are SGDLS and YYNGEE. Supplemented by reference TRBV9 and TRBJ2-3, the full variable domain reads DSGVTQTPKHLITATGQRVTLRCSPRSGDLSVYWYQQSLDQGLQFLIQYYNGEERAKGNILERFSAQQFPDLHSELNLSSLELGDSALYFCASSVTPGPDTQYFGPGTRLTVL.

V usage is TRBV2 and J usage is TRBJ1-5, with D possibly matching TRBD1 (5 bases). Germline V gene sequence: CDR1 SNHLY, CDR2 FYNNEI. Trimming left V 9 bases short and J 7 bases short, with 16 bases between. The CDR3 is made up of 13 amino acids. The CDR3 region has the DNA TGTGCCAGTCATAAGAGGGAGGGGCAGCCCCAGCATTTT. This encodes CASHKREGQPQHF.

The V call is TRBV7-2, the J call TRBJ1-2; no definite D call. V was cut by 2 bases and J by 7 bases, with 11 bases left in between. The CDR3 is 13 amino acids. CDR1 and CDR2 from the germline V gene are SGHTA and FQGNSA. The CDR3 bases are TGTGCCAGCAGCTTAACAGTGTTGGGTGGCTACACCTTC. This translates into CASSLTVLGGYTF.